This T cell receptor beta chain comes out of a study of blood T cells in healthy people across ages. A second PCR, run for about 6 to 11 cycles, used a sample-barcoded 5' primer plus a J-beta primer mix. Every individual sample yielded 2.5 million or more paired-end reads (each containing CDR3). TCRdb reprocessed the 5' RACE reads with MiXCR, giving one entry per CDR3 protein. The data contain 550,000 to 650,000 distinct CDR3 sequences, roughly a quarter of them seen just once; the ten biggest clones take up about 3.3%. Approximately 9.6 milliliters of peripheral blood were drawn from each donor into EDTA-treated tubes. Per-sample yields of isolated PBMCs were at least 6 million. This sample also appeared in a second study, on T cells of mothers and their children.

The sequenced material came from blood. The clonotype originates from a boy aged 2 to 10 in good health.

The CDR3 loop reads CSVAPGRSYEQYF. As DNA, the CDR3 is TGCAGCGTTGCCCCAGGGAGATCTTACGAGCAGTACTTC. The chain has TRBV29-1 and TRBJ2-7; D may match TRBD1 or TRBD2 (5 bases each). Trimming took 4 bases from V and 4 from J, leaving 14 bases between them. Germline V gene lookup returns CDR1 SQVTM and CDR2 ANQGSEA. CDR3 size: 13 residues.